Shown below are 3 T cell receptor beta chains from a single sample sequenced in a study of regulatory T cells in long-lasting Graves disease. To make TCR beta libraries, researchers used iRepertoire HTBI primers and Arm-PCR of CDR3 regions. MiXCR, run by TCRdb on the multiplex PCR reads, gives a single entry per CDR3 protein. The table lists roughly 560,000 distinct CDR3 sequences, around 11% of them singletons. The time point was: newly diagnosed GD, antithyroid drugs for less than 3 months. After RNA was extracted from PBMCs, the TCR library was made from it. These same records also appear under a second study, on T cells in Graves' hyperthyroidism and ophthalmopathy.

The input for sequencing was peripheral blood mononuclear cells (PBMCs), taken at new diagnosis, from a patient treated with antithyroid drugs. Source of these receptors: a woman between 25 and 40 years old with Graves disease.

In its sample, this clonotype was seen many times. The chain has TRBV3-1 and TRBJ2-7, with 12 bases matching TRBD1. V shed 4 bases and J 6 bases; nucleotides not matched to a gene: 4. This CDR3 has 14 amino acids. Germline CDR1 reads LGHDT; CDR2 reads YNNKEL (reference sequence). The CDR3 reads CASSLRDRGREQYF. CDR3 bases: TGTGCCAGCAGCCTTAGGGACAGGGGGCGCGAGCAGTACTTC.

This clonotype was counted many times. This chain links TRBV5-4 with TRBJ2-7; D may be TRBD1 or TRBD2 (6 bases each). Germline V gene sequence: CDR1 SGHNT, CDR2 YYREEE (reference sequence). There are 15 residues in the CDR3. Deletions cut 2 bases from V and 5 bases from J, with 17 bases between. The CDR3 loop is CASSFLLGGHDEQYF. The CDR3 DNA reads as TGTGCCAGCAGCTTCCTCTTAGGGGGGCACGACGAGCAGTACTTC.

This clonotype turned up a few times. This chain uses TRBV2 with TRBJ2-1; D gene uncertain. Trimming stripped 2 bases from V and 5 bases from J, with 13 bases between. CDR1 and CDR2 (germline): SNHLY, FYNNEI. The CDR3 has 15 residues. The chain's CDR3 is CASSEKGTLHNEQFF. The CDR3 region has the DNA TGTGCCAGCAGTGAAAAGGGAACTCTCCACAATGAGCAGTTCTTC. Together with reference TRBV2 and TRBJ2-1, the CDR3 gives the full variable domain: EPEVTQTPSHQVTQMGQEVILRCVPISNHLYFYWYRQILGQKVEFLVSFYNNEISEKSEIFDDQFSVERPDGSNFTLKIRSTKLEDSAMYFCASSEKGTLHNEQFFGPGTRLTVL.